Sequencing of this T cell receptor beta chain was carried out in a study of T cells in Graves' hyperthyroidism and ophthalmopathy. Germline CDR1 reads SEHNR; CDR2 reads FQNEAQ (reference sequence). There are 18 residues in the CDR3. Researchers amplified the TCR beta CDR3 regions from RNA transcripts. In the first-round RT-PCR of the TCR CDR3, the HTBI primer set was used. One entry per CDR3 protein, called by TCRdb with MiXCR from the multiplex PCR reads. The sample consists of fewer than 450,000 distinct CDR3 sequences, roughly 17% of them appearing once. PBMCs were derived from 7.5 to 10 ml fresh peripheral blood. Notes on this clonotype: Possible read error: a much larger clone is one base away.

This TCR was recovered from a woman in her 30s with Graves' hyperthyroidism that later progressed to Graves' ophthalmopathy. The chain is built from TRBV7-9 and TRBJ2-5, with 14 positions matching TRBD2. The sample comprised blood. The CDR3 DNA reads as TGTGCCAGCAGCAGAACAGGGGCGGTGGGACTAGCGGGAGAGGCCCAGTACTTC. It yields the protein CASSRTGAVGLAGEAQYF.